The clone carrying this TCR beta chain was counted many times. Its target is not known. Authors of the study amplified TCR beta CDR3 regions from RNA transcripts. The HTBI primer set served for first-round RT-PCR of the TCR CDR3. TCRdb processed the multiplex PCR reads anew with MiXCR; each CDR3 protein has one entry. The data hold 700,000 or so distinct CDR3 sequences, with about a sixth observed a single time. This entry comes from a study of T cells in Graves' hyperthyroidism and ophthalmopathy. Overall study results and limits: Among clonotypes expanded in thyroid above 0.001, most were also found in blood.

Graves' hyperthyroidism was deemed stable given no ophthalmopathy progression within 18 months. The diagnostic basis comprised clinical symptoms, serum thyroxine and TRAb, thyroid ultrasound and orbital computed tomography. PBMCs stemmed from over 7.5 ml fresh peripheral blood. The CDR3 extends over 13 amino acids. V was shortened by 6 bases and J by 1 base, with 9 bases between the two germline ends. Sequencing used blood. V is TRBV12-3 or TRBV12-4 and J is TRBJ1-2; D remains unclear. The source of this sequence is a man aged 18-30 years with Graves' hyperthyroidism. In DNA form, the CDR3 reads TGTGCCAGCAGGACCAGTTATAACTATGGCTACACCTTC. Amino acids: CASRTSYNYGYTF.